Below, one TCR beta chain is given with its context. This sample was included in a study of blood T cells in healthy people across ages. Combining a sample-barcoded 5' primer with a J-beta primer mix, a second PCR ran for roughly 6 to 11 cycles. TCRdb re-called the 5' RACE reads with MiXCR, one entry per CDR3 protein. The sample shows approximately 1.5 million distinct CDR3 sequences, 30% to 35% of them seen only once. The junction had 5 bases not matched to a gene; V was cut back by 8 bases and J by 1 base. The germline V gene has CDR1 SNHLY and CDR2 FYNNEI. This CDR3 is built from 16 residues. V usage is TRBV2 and J usage is TRBJ2-1, with 13 bases lining up with TRBD2. The sequence came from a woman aged 30 to 39 in good health. The specimen sequenced was blood. In nucleotides, the CDR3 is TGTGCCAGCTGGACTAGCGGGAGTGGGTCCTACAATGAGCAGTTCTTC. Translation: CASWTSGSGSYNEQFF. Full variable domain (remainder filled in from reference TRBV2 and TRBJ2-1): EPEVTQTPSHQVTQMGQEVILRCVPISNHLYFYWYRQILGQKVEFLVSFYNNEISEKSEIFDDQFSVERPDGSNFTLKIRSTKLEDSAMYFCASWTSGSGSYNEQFFGPGTRLTVL.